This paragraph covers one T cell receptor beta chain sequence. Its antigen is currently not known. No base quality information exists; no much larger clone differs at one position. Library prep was done by the immunoSEQ multiplex PCR assay. For the multiplex PCR, a mixture combining 60 forward primers for TCR Vbeta segments and 13 reverse primers for TCR Jbeta segments was used. A multiplex PCR assay on genomic DNA amplified the CDR3 region of rearranged TCR beta genes. The amplified TCR beta libraries were sequenced on the Illumina HiSeq System as 87-base-pair reads. In the authors' own workflow: A later analysis counted some 80 million unique TCR beta chains across the 600 to 850 repertoires, and 10 million to 11 million of these chains were shared by at least two donors. Raw reads were error-corrected and collapsed into unique sequences by a nearest-neighbor algorithm in which closely related sequences were merged to remove PCR and sequencing errors. Alignment of CDR3 sequences to IMGT reference sequences was used to assign V, D and J gene segments. For a sequence to be retained, a match of at least six nucleotides was required to both a V gene segment and a J gene segment. Rearrangements were called productive when the CDR3 lacked stop codons and stayed in frame with V and J; all others were non-productive. CDR3 was defined according to IMGT convention as the region running from the second conserved V-encoded cysteine to the conserved J-encoded phenylalanine. Sequences without an unambiguous match to a single V gene segment were excluded from the earlier analysis of about 640 of the donors. An earlier analysis of fewer than 750 of the donors called V segments functional above 56.7% productive rearrangements and segregating when the between-donor standard deviation exceeded 5%. A statistical classification framework was developed to diagnose cytomegalovirus status using the catalog of TCR beta chain sequences. A later analysis assigned V and J genes by comparing TCR nucleotide sequences with IMGT/GENE-DB human TR gene sequences. A later analysis assigned CDR3 sequences and most-parsimonious VDJ recombination scenarios with the TCRdist pipeline. A later analysis defined each TCR beta chain by its CDR3 amino acid sequence plus V-gene family, and excluded reads lacking a unique V-gene family. In a later analysis, 450 to 600 highly shared, low-generation-probability nucleotide sequences were removed to address suspected cross-contamination and a sequencing artifact. A later analysis calculated a clonal expansion index for each public chain from normalized within-repertoire ranks of inferred template counts. In a later analysis, generation probabilities were computed with a VDJ recombination model fitted to out-of-frame rearrangements, and the resulting probabilities were checked against IGoR. In a later analysis, TCR-TCR, TCR-HLA and TCR-CMV co-occurrence was scored with hypergeometric tests, and a repertoire-size bias correction was applied to TCR pairs. In a later analysis, false discovery rates were estimated by permuting HLA or CMV assignments 20 times. A later analysis grouped co-occurring TCRs with DBSCAN, adding TCRdist sequence similarity when clustering within HLA-allele-positive subsets. Co-occurrence clustering excluded repertoires with fewer than 30,000 or more than 120,000 public chains, plus five with anomalous nucleotide sharing. TCRdb provides this immuneACCESS table in a form limited to in-frame rearrangements. Some clones are lacking; in checked studies, under half of them reflect an unresolved V gene, and why the rest are absent is not known. D and trimming come from the DNA, and the V and J calls and clone size come from that table. Here the sample has 100,000 or so clones; around 80% occur a single time. The top ten clonotypes cover 5% to 6.5% of the sample.

The data were obtained in a study of cytomegalovirus exposure and HLA in healthy donors listed by TCRdb under 2017. Concerning the study at large: An earlier analysis of roughly 500 of the donors reported about 260 Gb of sequence data and roughly 120 million unique TCR beta sequences obtained from roughly 170 million T cells. To decide whether each TCR beta V gene segment behaved as functional or pseudogenic, an earlier analysis of approximately 600 of the donors relied on high-throughput TCR beta sequencing. Typing coverage differed by locus: A, B, C, DRB1 and DQB1 were typed in about 629-630 donors, DQA1 in about 500, DPA1 in nearly 610, and DPB1 in just under 480. In a later analysis, previously published TCR beta repertoires from 670 or so donors were re-analyzed and high-resolution HLA genotyping was added so that TCR occurrence patterns could be studied. Because of strong linkage in the cohort, roughly 5 DR-DQ haplotypes were treated as single units for association and clustering. Along with the roughly 670-subject first cohort, a separate validation cohort of some 130 different subjects was used. The study was designed to test whether signatures of past pathogen exposure could be identified by cataloging public T cell receptors. Of the approximately 400 genotyped donors, approximately 83% fell in the genetic ancestry cluster associated with self-reported Caucasian donors. To predict cytomegalovirus infection status, the study combined high-throughput TCR immunosequencing, statistical association of individual TCRs with disease status, and machine learning. All discovery cohort repertoires had been generated using a single sequencing platform. The study used immunosequencing to profile the T cell repertoires of approximately 650 subjects and linked those repertoires to cytomegalovirus serostatus. Class I and class II HLA loci were covered by the typing at four-digit resolution. Donor age, sex, ethnicity and CMV serostatus were collected together with the repertoire data. Rather than using new phenotypic data, the later analysis identified candidate immune exposures from TCR beta sequences and from how often those sequences occurred across donors. Among about 390 genotyped donors of the cohort, an average of 235,054 unique TCR beta nucleotide sequences were sequenced per donor, about a sixth of them non-productive. Genome-wide SNP genotypes for about 60% of the 666 donors were used in a later genetic analysis, which treated that subset as a discovery cohort. Around 320 gigabases of sequencing data and tens of millions of unique TCR sequences were included in an early release covering 500 to 750 HLA-typed donors. The full study reports these points: In vitro tests confirmed that a few of the cytomegalovirus-associated TCR beta chains recognize cytomegalovirus antigens. An association between a missense DCLRE1C variant and V-gene and J-gene trimming of TCR beta chains was found in a later genetic analysis and replicated in an independent cohort. Linkage disequilibrium might explain the correlated functional status among segregating V segments, but an unknown experimental factor could not be ruled out. A further reported finding was that TCR beta sequences accurately predicted the HLA-A and HLA-B alleles for most subjects in the first cohort. Across donors, most TCR sequences were observed very rarely, whereas some public TCRs were present in many individuals. A later analysis found that TCR association rates varied across HLA loci, with DRB1 alleles showing the most associated TCRs and HLA-C alleles the fewest. When HLA alleles, especially DR and DQ, strongly co-occurred, TCR associations were difficult to assign to individual alleles. In a later analysis, HLA-associated TCR beta chains were found to be more clonally expanded and to have lower generation probabilities than equally common non-associated chains. The classifier was reported to diagnose cytomegalovirus status with high specificity and sensitivity in both the original cohort and the validation cohort. It was suggested by the authors that the approach could potentially be generalized to other disease states and immunological phenotypes. Presence/absence analyses assumed roughly uniform sequencing depth across donors, an assumption that may not hold. According to a later genetic analysis, donors in an Asian-associated ancestry cluster had fewer N-insertions in productive TCRs than the approximately 630-donor mean. Broadly in line with IMGT annotations, most TCR beta V segments showed up in productive rearrangements about 90% or about 30% of the time in an earlier analysis of roughly 590 of the donors. CMV serostatus was the only immune exposure information available for the cohort. Because HLA typing was unavailable for some donors at each locus, only the typed subset was used in association tests. Some IMGT-functional V segments, including TRBV6-2 and TRBV6-3, could not be distinguished by the 87-base-pair reads and were therefore excluded. This cohort had only TCR beta chains sequenced, and the lack of alpha or paired-chain data limited which features could be detected. At a false discovery rate of 0.05, a later analysis linked 16,000 or so TCR beta sequences to specific HLA alleles. According to a later analysis, parvovirus B19, influenza, CMV and Epstein-Barr virus appeared linked to several top co-occurrence clusters. A cluster of highly shared sequence variants was judged likely to be a technical artifact of the sequencing pipeline. The study gave a list of about 160 TCR beta chains associated with cytomegalovirus. Because counts were too low, 15 to 20 rarely observed V segments, including chromosome 9 orphons, were excluded from the earlier analysis of several hundred of the donors. A later analysis found that most CMV-associated TCR beta chains appeared HLA-restricted, with HLA associations seemingly driven largely by CMV exposure.

V is clipped by 3 bases and J by 4 bases, and the sequence between their germline boundaries is 8 bases long. The germline V gene sets CDR1 to SGHDT and CDR2 to YYEEEE. Counted from cysteine to phenylalanine, this CDR3 has 13 amino acids. Just the 39-base CDR3 DNA is kept, in frame starting at base 1. The cohort was made up of approximately 670 healthy bone marrow donors. At the time of sampling, every cohort member was nominally healthy, though immune exposures that went unrecorded were likely present. The donor tested CMV seronegative and was one of the 352 seronegative cohort members. A peripheral blood sample was collected from each donor, and TCR beta sequencing was performed on peripheral blood mononuclear cells. Genomic DNA was extracted from the blood cell samples with the Qiagen DNeasy Blood Extraction Kit.

This sequence uses TRBV5-6 and TRBJ2-1, with the identity of the D gene unclear. This receptor was taken from a man younger than 35 in good health and CMV-seronegative. The sequencing sample was made of PBMCs. The base sequence is TGTGCCAGCAGCTCCGACAATTACAATGAGCAGTTCTTC. Translated, this gives CASSSDNYNEQFF.